The 22 T cell receptor beta chains presented below share a single source sample, sequenced in a study of blood T cell repertoires in COVID-19. TCRdb's copy holds only in-frame clones and misses some; the assay was immunoSEQ multiplex PCR. The table lists about 250,000 clones, about 91% of them singletons. The sequenced sample consisted of peripheral blood. These receptors originate from a woman aged 25 to 39 with COVID-19, enrolled during active disease.

The chain recombines TRBV6-5 with TRBJ1-4, with TRBD1 matching 7 bases. Germline trimming cut 4 bases from V and 5 bases from J; bases unmatched to any gene: 10. The CDR3 is 16 amino acids. CDR1 and CDR2 (germline): MNHEY, SVGAGI. CDR3: CASSSTGQVKNEKLFF. The CDR3 DNA reads as TGTGCCAGCAGTTCTACCGGACAGGTGAAAAATGAAAAACTGTTTTTT.

The chain joins TRBV24-1 to TRBJ2-5; D ambiguous. Germline V gene lookup returns CDR1 KGHDR and CDR2 SFDVKD. Deletions cut 3 bases from V and 4 bases from J, with 11 bases between. The CDR3 is 14 residues long. This chain's CDR3 is CATSDAVSGETQYF. CDR3 DNA: TGTGCCACCAGTGATGCGGTTTCCGGAGAGACCCAGTACTTC.

The genes are TRBV10-2 and TRBJ1-6; a weak D match, TRBD1 (5 bases). The V and J ends lost 2 bases and 4 bases respectively, with 6 bases between them. Germline CDR1 and CDR2: WSHSY and SAAADI. The CDR3 has 14 residues. CDR3 DNA: TGCGCCAGCAGTGAGCAGGGTTATAATTCACCCCTCCACTTT. The encoded protein is CASSEQGYNSPLHF.

On this clone itself: Other DNA sequences in this specimen translate into the identical CDR3. V gene TRBV5-6 combines with J gene TRBJ1-1, with D unresolved. Trimming cost V 0 bases and J 2 bases, with 2 bases left between them. CDR3 size: 12 residues. Germline assignment: CDR1 SGHDT and CDR2 YYEEEE. The CDR3 DNA reads TGTGCCAGCAGCTTGGCTAACACTGAAGCTTTCTTT. Protein product: CASSLANTEAFF. The variable domain in full, completed from reference TRBV5-6 and TRBJ1-1, reads DAGVTQSPTHLIKTRGQQVTLRCSPKSGHDTVSWYQQALGQGPQFIFQYYEEEERQRGNFPDRFSGHQFPNYSSELNVNALLLGDSALYLCASSLANTEAFFGQGTRLTVV.

This chain links TRBV6-6 with TRBJ2-7; D not resolved. The ends were cut back, 2 bases at V and 3 bases at J, with 8 bases in the middle. Germline assignment: CDR1 MNHNY and CDR2 SVGAGI (reference sequence). There are 13 residues in the CDR3. The CDR3 DNA reads TGTGCCAGCAGTTACGGTCCAGACTACGAGCAGTACGTC. Amino acids: CASSYGPDYEQYV.

As for this clone: The sample holds other DNA sequences that translate to the same CDR3. The V gene is TRBV6-5, the J gene TRBJ1-2, with D possibly TRBD1 on 6 matching bases. V lost 0 bases and J lost 7, with 9 bases in between. This CDR3 is 13 amino acids long. Looked up from germline, CDR1 is MNHEY and CDR2 is SVGAGI. The CDR3 DNA follows: TGTGCCAGCAGTTACTCGACAGGCCGTGGCTACACCTTC. The encoded protein is CASSYSTGRGYTF.

The chain recombines TRBV13 with TRBJ1-3; a possible D gene is TRBD1 (6 bases). The germline gives CDR1 PRHDT, CDR2 FYEKMQ (reference sequence). Trimming cost V 2 bases and J 0 bases, with 11 bases left between them. The CDR3 sequence is 16 residues long. CDR3 nucleotides: TGTGCCAGCAGCTTACGGACAGACTACTCTGGAAACACCATATATTTT. This translates into CASSLRTDYSGNTIYF.

This rearrangement joins TRBV7-8 to TRBJ2-2, with D possibly TRBD2 on 6 matching bases. This CDR3 is 17 amino acids long. Germline lookup yields CDR1 SGHVS and CDR2 FQNEAQ. The V and J ends lost 8 bases and 6 bases respectively, with 25 bases between them. The CDR3 reads CASVSPGLTKGAGELFF. The DNA of the CDR3 is TGTGCCAGCGTATCCCCGGGACTCACTAAAGGGGCCGGGGAGCTGTTTTTT.

This clone is medium-sized within its sample. This chain connects TRBV2 to TRBJ2-1; TRBD2 aligns across 10 bases. In germline, CDR1 is SNHLY, CDR2 FYNNEI. The J segment lost 4 bases and the V segment lost 6 bases, leaving 12 bases of the junction unmatched. This CDR3 comprises 17 residues. In DNA, the CDR3 is TGTGCCAGCAGCGCGACCGGACTAGCGGTGTTGTACAATGAGCAGTTCTTC. Protein: CASSATGLAVLYNEQFF.

The rearrangement links TRBV19 to TRBJ1-4; 12 nucleotides align to TRBD1. This CDR3 is built from 19 residues. Trimming at V came to 6 bases and at J to 6 bases, leaving 17 bases not matched to a gene. Germline assignment: CDR1 LNHDA and CDR2 SQIVND (reference sequence). CDR3 protein: CASSPRPGQGAGVDEKLFF. CDR3 DNA: TGTGCCAGTAGCCCCAGGCCGGGACAGGGGGCCGGCGTGGATGAAAAACTGTTTTTT.

DNA of the CDR3: TGTGCCAGCAGCTTAGCGTATAGGGGGAATAAGGATCTCGAGGTTGGCTACACCTTC. Amino acid sequence: CASSLAYRGNKDLEVGYTF. The chain carries TRBV7-9 and TRBJ1-2; a weak D match, TRBD1 (6 bases). Trimming pared 0 bases from V and 7 bases from J, leaving 27 bases between. Germline CDR1 SEHNR, CDR2 FQNEAQ (reference sequence). The CDR3 is made up of 19 amino acids.

The J gene is TRBJ1-6, the V gene TRBV6-2 or TRBV6-3, with 7 bases matching TRBD1. J lost 12 bases, V lost 6 bases, and 11 bases had no gene match. The CDR3 sequence is 14 residues long. Germline V lookup: CDR1 MNHEY, CDR2 SVGEGT. This CDR3 is CASSPGTASQPLHF. The CDR3 DNA follows: TGTGCCAGCAGCCCCGGGACAGCCTCGCAACCCCTCCACTTT.

The J gene is TRBJ2-7, the V gene TRBV21-1; TRBD1, the table's D call, lacks a check against the DNA. TRBV21-1 is deemed a pseudogene. This CDR3 has 13 residues. CDR3 coding DNA: TGTGCCAGCAGCAAAGGGCCCCACTACGAGCAGTACGTC. Translated: CASSKGPHYEQYV.

The chain uses TRBV12-3 or TRBV12-4 and TRBJ1-2; no firm D call. The V end was cut by 3 bases, the J end by 5 bases, with 10 bases between. CDR3 length: 13 residues. The CDR3 is CASSFSERYGYTF. CDR3 in DNA: TGTGCCAGCAGTTTTAGTGAGAGATATGGCTACACCTTC.

The rearrangement links TRBV2 to TRBJ1-5; D gene unclear. CDR1 and CDR2 (germline): SNHLY, FYNNEI. The CDR3 is made up of 16 amino acids. V was pared by 2 bases and J by 5 bases, with 16 bases between. The CDR3 region has the DNA TGTGCCAGCAGTGAAAACCCCCAGGTAACTTATCAGCCCCAGCATTTT. It translates to CASSENPQVTYQPQHF.

Written as DNA, the CDR3 is TGCAGCGTTAAAGGACAGAGCTCCTACAATGAGCAGTTCTTC. As protein: CSVKGQSSYNEQFF. The J gene is TRBJ2-1, the V gene TRBV29-1; D is perhaps TRBD1 (6 bases). Trimming removed 5 bases at V and 0 bases at J, with 11 bases between. The CDR3 length is 14 residues. Germline V CDR1 and CDR2: SQVTM, ANQGSEA.

Here the CDR3 reads CASSSGTVNTEAFF. CDR3 coding DNA: TGTGCCAGTAGTAGCGGGACAGTCAACACTGAAGCTTTCTTT. J is TRBJ1-1 and V is TRBV19; 7 nucleotides align to TRBD1. The CDR3 consists of 14 residues. The trim removed 4 bases at V and 2 bases at J, leaving 4 bases unmatched. Germline V CDR1 and CDR2: LNHDA, SQIVND (reference sequence).

The chain links TRBV5-6 to TRBJ2-7; a weak D match, TRBD1 (6 bases). This CDR3 contains 14 residues. In germline, CDR1 is SGHDT, CDR2 YYEEEE. V gave up 2 bases and J gave up 2 bases, with 11 bases separating them. The CDR3 bases are TGTGCCAGCAGCTTCTGGGACACCCCCTACGAGCAGTACGTC. Its protein is CASSFWDTPYEQYV.

The V gene is TRBV19, the J gene TRBJ2-1; D perhaps matches TRBD2 (5 bases). The V and J ends lost 3 bases and 3 bases respectively, with 6 bases between them. The germline gives CDR1 LNHDA, CDR2 SQIVND (reference sequence). The CDR3 is made up of 13 amino acids. The CDR3 DNA reads as TGTGCCAGTAGTATCCGGGGCTACAATGAGCAGTTCTTC. Translation gives CASSIRGYNEQFF.

The rearrangement links TRBV19 to TRBJ2-3, with 10 bases fitting TRBD2. Trimming removed 3 bases from V and 4 bases from J; junction bases left unmatched: 4. This CDR3 comprises 15 residues. The germline V gene has CDR1 LNHDA and CDR2 SQIVND (reference sequence). The CDR3 DNA reads TGTGCCAGTAGTATGCTAGCGGGAGTGGCAGATACGCAGTATTTT. Translating gives CASSMLAGVADTQYF.

CDR3 in DNA: TGCAGTGTTTCGGGACAGCGCGAGCAGTACGTC. This gives the protein CSVSGQREQYV. The chain joins TRBV20-1 to TRBJ2-7; 7 bases line up with TRBD1. Germline V gene data show CDR1 as DFQATT and CDR2 as SNEGSKA (reference sequence). V gave up 7 bases and J gave up 6 bases; unmatched junction bases: 6. The CDR3 is 11 residues long.

The rearrangement links TRBV3-1 (or the pseudogene TRBV3-2) to TRBJ1-3; perhaps TRBD1 as D (6 bases). V lost 0 bases and J 0 bases, leaving 18 bases between the germline ends. The CDR3 is 19 residues long. Germline CDR1 reads LGHDT; CDR2 reads YNNKEL (reference sequence). The CDR3 loop reads CASSQDRPTGSHSGNTIYF. The CDR3 region has the DNA TGTGCCAGCAGCCAAGATCGTCCCACAGGGTCTCACTCTGGAAACACCATATATTTT.